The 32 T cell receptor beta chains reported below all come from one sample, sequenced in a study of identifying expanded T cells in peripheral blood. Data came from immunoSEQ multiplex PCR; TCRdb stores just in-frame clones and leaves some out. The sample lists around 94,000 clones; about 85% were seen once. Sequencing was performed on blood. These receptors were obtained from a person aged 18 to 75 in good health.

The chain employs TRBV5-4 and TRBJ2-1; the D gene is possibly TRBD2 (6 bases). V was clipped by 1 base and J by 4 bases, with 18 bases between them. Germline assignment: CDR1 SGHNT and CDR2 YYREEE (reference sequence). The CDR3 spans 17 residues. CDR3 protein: CASSLWAGPSAYNEQFF. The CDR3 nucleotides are TGTGCCAGCAGCTTGTGGGCGGGGCCATCCGCATACAATGAGCAGTTCTTC. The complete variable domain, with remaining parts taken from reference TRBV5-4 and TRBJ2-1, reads ETGVTQSPTHLIKTRGQQVTLRCSSQSGHNTVSWYQQALGQGPQFIFQYYREEENGRGNFPPRFSGLQFPNYSSELNVNALELDDSALYLCASSLWAGPSAYNEQFFGPGTRLTVL.

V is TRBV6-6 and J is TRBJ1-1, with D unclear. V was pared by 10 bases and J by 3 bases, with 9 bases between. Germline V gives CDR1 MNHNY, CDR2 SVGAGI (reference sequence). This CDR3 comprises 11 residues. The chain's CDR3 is CATLDDTEAFF. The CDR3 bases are TGTGCCACCCTGGATGACACTGAAGCTTTCTTT.

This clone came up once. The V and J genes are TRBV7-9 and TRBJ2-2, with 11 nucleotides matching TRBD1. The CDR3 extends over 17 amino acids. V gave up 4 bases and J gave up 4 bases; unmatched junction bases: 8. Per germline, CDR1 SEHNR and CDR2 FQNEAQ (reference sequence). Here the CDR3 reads CASSSSRGQGGTGELFF. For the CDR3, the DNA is TGTGCCAGCAGCTCCTCAAGGGGACAGGGGGGCACCGGGGAGCTGTTTTTT.

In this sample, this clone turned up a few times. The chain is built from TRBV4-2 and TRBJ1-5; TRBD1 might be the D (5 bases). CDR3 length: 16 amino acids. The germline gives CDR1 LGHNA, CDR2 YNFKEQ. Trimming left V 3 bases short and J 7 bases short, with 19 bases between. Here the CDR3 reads CASSHSRDPQTQPQHF. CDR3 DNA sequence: TGTGCCAGCAGCCACTCAAGGGACCCACAAACACAGCCCCAGCATTTT.

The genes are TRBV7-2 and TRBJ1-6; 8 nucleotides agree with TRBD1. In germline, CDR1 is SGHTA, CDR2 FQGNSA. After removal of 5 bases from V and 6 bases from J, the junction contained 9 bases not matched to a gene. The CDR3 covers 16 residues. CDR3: CASSVPGQAPNSPLHF. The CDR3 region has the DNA TGTGCCAGCAGCGTCCCGGGACAGGCGCCTAATTCACCCCTCCACTTT.

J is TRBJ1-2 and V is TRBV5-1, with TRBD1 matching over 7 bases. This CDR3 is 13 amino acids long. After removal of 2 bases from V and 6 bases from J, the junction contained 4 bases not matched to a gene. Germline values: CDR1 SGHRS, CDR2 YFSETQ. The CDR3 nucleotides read TGCGCCAGCAGCTTAGGCAGGGGGGATGGCTACACCTTC. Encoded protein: CASSLGRGDGYTF.

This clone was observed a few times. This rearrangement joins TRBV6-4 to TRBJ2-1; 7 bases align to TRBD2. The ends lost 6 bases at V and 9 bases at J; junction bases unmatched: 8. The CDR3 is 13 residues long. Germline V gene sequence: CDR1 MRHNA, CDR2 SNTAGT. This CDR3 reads CASSTTSGGEQFF. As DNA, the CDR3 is TGTGCCAGCAGCACGACATCGGGGGGTGAGCAGTTCTTC.

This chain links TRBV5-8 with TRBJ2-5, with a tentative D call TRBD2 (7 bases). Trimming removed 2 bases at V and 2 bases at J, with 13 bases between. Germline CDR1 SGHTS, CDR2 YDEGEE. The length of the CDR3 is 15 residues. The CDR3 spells CASSFTGRGQETQYF. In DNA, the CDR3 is TGTGCCAGCAGCTTTACAGGGCGGGGGCAAGAGACCCAGTACTTC. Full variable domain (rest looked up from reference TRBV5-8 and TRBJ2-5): EAGVTQSPTHLIKTRGQQATLRCSPISGHTSVYWYQQALGLGLQFLLWYDEGEERNRGNFPPRFSGRQFPNYSSELNVNALELEDSALYLCASSFTGRGQETQYFGPGTRLLVL.

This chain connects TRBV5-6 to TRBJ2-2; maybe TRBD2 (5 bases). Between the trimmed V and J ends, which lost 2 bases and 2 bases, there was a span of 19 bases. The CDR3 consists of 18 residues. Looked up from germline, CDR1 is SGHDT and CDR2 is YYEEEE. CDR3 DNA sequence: TGTGCCAGCAGCTTTTTCTTGTCATCGAGGGATAACACCGGGGAGCTGTTTTTT. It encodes CASSFFLSSRDNTGELFF.

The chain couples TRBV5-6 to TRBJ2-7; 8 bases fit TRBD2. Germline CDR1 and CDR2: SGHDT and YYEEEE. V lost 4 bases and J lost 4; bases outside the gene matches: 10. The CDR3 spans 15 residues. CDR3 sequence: CASSKIGREGYEQYF. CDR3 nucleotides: TGTGCCAGCAGCAAAATAGGCCGGGAGGGTTACGAGCAGTACTTC.

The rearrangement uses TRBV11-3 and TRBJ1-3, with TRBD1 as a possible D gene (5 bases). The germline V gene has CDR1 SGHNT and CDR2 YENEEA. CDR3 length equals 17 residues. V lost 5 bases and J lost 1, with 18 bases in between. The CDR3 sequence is CASSQGQGQGSGNTIYF. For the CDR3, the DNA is TGTGCCAGCAGCCAAGGGCAGGGCCAGGGATCTGGAAACACCATATATTTT.

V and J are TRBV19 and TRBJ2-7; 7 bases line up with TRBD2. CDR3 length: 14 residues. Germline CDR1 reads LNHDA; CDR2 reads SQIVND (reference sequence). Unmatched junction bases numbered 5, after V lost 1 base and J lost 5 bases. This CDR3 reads CASSIGGGGNEQYF. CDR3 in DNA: TGTGCCAGTAGTATAGGGGGCGGGGGAAACGAGCAGTACTTC.

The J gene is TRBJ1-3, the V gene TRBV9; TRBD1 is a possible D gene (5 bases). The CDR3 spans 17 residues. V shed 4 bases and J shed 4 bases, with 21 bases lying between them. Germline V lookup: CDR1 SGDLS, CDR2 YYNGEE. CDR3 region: CASSSDQGRILGNTIYF. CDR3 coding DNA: TGTGCCAGCAGCTCCGATCAGGGAAGGATCCTAGGAAACACCATATATTTT.

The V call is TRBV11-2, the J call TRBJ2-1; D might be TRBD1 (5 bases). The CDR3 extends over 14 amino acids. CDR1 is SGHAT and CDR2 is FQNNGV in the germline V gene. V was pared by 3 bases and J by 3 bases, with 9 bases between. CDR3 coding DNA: TGTGCCAGCAGCTTCTCACAGGTCTACAATGAGCAGTTCTTC. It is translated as CASSFSQVYNEQFF.

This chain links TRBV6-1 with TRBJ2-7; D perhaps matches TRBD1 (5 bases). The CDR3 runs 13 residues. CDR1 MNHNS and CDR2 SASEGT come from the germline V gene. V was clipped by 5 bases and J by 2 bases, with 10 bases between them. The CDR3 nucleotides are TGTGCCAGCAGTAAAGGGGTAACCTACGAGCAGTACTTC. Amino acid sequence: CASSKGVTYEQYF.

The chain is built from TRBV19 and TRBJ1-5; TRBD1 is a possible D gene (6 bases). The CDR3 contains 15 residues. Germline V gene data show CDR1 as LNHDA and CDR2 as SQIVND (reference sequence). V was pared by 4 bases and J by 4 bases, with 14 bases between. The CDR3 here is CASSNREWGNQPQHF. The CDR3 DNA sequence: TGTGCCAGTAGTAACAGGGAATGGGGGAATCAGCCCCAGCATTTT.

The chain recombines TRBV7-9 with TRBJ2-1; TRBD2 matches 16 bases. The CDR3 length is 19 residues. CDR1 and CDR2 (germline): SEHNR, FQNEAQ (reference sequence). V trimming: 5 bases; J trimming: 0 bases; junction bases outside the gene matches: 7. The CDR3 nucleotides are TGTGCCAGCAGCACGGGACTAGCGGGGGGGATGAGCTCCTACAATGAGCAGTTCTTC. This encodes CASSTGLAGGMSSYNEQFF.

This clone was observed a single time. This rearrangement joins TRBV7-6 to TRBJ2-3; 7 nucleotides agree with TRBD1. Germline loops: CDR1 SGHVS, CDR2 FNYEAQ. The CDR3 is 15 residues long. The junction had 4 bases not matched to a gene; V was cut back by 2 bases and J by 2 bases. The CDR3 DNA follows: TGTGCCAGCAGCTTATTGGGACAGAACACAGATACGCAGTATTTT. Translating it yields CASSLLGQNTDTQYF. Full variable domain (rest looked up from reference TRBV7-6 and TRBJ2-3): GAGVSQSPRYKVTKRGQDVALRCDPISGHVSLYWYRQALGQGPEFLTYFNYEAQQDKSGLPNDRFSAERPEGSISTLTIQRTEQRDSAMYRCASSLLGQNTDTQYFGPGTRLTVL.

The CDR3 here is CASSFGYRGLHNSGANVLTF. CDR3 nucleotide sequence: TGTGCCAGCAGTTTCGGTTACAGGGGCCTTCATAACTCTGGGGCCAACGTCCTGACTTTC. The chain carries TRBV27 and TRBJ2-6; the match to TRBD1 covers 7 bases. This CDR3 region has 20 residues. Germline V CDR1 and CDR2: MNHEY, SMNVEV (reference sequence). Trimming at V came to 3 bases and at J to 0 bases, leaving 14 bases not matched to a gene.

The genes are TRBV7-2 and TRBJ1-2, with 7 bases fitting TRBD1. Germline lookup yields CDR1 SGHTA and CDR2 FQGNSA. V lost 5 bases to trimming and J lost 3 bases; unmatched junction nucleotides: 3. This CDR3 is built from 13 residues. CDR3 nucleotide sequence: TGTGCCAGCAGCACCGACAGGGACTATGGCTACACCTTC. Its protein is CASSTDRDYGYTF. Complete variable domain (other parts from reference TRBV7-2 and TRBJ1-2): GAGVSQSPSNKVTEKGKDVELRCDPISGHTALYWYRQSLGQGLEFLIYFQGNSAPDKSGLPSDRFSAERTGGSVSTLTIQRTQQEDSAVYLCASSTDRDYGYTFGSGTRLTVV.

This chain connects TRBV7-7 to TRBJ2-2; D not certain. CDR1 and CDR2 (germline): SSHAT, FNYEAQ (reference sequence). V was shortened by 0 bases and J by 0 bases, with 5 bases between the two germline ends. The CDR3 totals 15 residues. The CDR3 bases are TGTGCCAGCAGCTTAGCTGGGGCGAACACCGGGGAGCTGTTTTTT. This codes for CASSLAGANTGELFF.

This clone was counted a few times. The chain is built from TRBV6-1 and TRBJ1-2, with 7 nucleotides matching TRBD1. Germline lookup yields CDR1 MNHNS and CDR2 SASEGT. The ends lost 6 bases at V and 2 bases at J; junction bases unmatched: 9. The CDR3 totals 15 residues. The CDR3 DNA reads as TGTGCCAGCAGCCAGGGGGGGACACCCAACTATGGCTACACCTTC. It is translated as CASSQGGTPNYGYTF.

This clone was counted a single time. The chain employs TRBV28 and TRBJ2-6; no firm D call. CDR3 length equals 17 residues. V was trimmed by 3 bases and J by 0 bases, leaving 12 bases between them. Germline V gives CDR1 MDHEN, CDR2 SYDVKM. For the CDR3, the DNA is TGTGCCAGCAGTTTGAACAGCTCGGTCTCTGGGGCCAACGTCCTGACTTTC. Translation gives CASSLNSSVSGANVLTF.

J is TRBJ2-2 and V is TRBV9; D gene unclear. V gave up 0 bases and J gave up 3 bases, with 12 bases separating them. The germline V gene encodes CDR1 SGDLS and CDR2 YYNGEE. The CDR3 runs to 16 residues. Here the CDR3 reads CASSVGSTPYTGELFF. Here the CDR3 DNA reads TGTGCCAGCAGCGTAGGTTCTACCCCTTACACCGGGGAGCTGTTTTTT. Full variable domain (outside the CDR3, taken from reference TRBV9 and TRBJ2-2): DSGVTQTPKHLITATGQRVTLRCSPRSGDLSVYWYQQSLDQGLQFLIQYYNGEERAKGNILERFSAQQFPDLHSELNLSSLELGDSALYFCASSVGSTPYTGELFFGEGSRLTVL.

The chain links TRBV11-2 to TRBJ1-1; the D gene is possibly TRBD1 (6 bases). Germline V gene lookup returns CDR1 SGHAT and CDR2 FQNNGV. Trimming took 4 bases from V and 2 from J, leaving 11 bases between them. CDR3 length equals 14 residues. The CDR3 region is CASSSGGGNTEAFF. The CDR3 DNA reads TGTGCCAGCAGCTCCGGGGGGGGCAACACTGAAGCTTTCTTT.

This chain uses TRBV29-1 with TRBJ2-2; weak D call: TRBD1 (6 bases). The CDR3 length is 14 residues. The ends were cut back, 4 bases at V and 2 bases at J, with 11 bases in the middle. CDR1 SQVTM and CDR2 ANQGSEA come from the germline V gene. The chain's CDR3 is CSVAGALNTGELFF. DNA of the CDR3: TGCAGCGTTGCAGGGGCCTTAAACACCGGGGAGCTGTTTTTT.

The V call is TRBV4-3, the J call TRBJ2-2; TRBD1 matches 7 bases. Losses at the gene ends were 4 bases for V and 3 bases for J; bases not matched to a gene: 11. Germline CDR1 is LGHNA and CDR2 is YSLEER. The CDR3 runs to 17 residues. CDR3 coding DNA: TGCGCCAGCAGCCCCACCCTCAGGGGGTCGGACACCGGGGAGCTGTTTTTT. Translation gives CASSPTLRGSDTGELFF.

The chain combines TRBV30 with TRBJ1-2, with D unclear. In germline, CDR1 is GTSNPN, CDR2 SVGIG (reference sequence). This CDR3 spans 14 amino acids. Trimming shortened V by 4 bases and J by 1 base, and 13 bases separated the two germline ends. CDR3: CAWMGGVINYGYTF. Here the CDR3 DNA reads TGTGCCTGGATGGGTGGTGTTATTAACTATGGCTACACCTTC.

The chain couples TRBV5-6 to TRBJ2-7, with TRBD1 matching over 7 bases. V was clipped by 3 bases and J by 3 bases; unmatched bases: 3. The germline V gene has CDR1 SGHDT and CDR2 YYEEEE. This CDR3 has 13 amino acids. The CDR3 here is CASSSGQSYEQYF. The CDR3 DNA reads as TGTGCCAGCAGCTCGGGACAGAGCTACGAGCAGTACTTC.

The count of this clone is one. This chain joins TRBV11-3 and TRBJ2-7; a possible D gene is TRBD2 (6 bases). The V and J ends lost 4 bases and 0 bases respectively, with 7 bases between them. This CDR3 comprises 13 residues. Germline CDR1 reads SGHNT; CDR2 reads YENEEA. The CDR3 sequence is CASSWRGSYEQYF. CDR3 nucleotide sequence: TGTGCCAGCAGCTGGAGGGGCTCCTACGAGCAGTACTTC. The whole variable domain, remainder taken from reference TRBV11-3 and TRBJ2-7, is EAGVVQSPRYKIIEKKQPVAFWCNPISGHNTLYWYLQNLGQGPELLIRYENEEAVDDSQLPKDRFSAERLKGVDSTLKIQPAELGDSAVYLCASSWRGSYEQYFGPGTRLTVT.

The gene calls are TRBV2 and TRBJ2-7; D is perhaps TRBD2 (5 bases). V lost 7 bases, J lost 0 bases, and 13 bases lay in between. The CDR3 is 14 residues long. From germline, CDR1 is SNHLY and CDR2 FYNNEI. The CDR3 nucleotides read TGTGCCAGCACCAAGGAGGCCATCTCCTACGAGCAGTACTTC. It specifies CASTKEAISYEQYF.

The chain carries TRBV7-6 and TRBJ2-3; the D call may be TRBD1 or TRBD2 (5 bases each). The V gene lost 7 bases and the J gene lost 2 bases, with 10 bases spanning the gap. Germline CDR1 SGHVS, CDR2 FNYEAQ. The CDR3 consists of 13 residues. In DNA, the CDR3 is TGTGCCAGCACCGGGACCGACACAGATACGCAGTATTTT. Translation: CASTGTDTDTQYF.